The next 3 T cell receptor beta chains were all read from a single sample in a study of cytomegalovirus exposure and HLA in healthy donors. The data were produced by immunoSEQ multiplex PCR, yet TCRdb's version contains in-frame clones alone and is incomplete. This table holds 82,000 or so clones, roughly 95% found once. The sample consisted of PBMCs. These receptors were obtained from a woman aged 18-30 years in good health and CMV-seronegative.

J is TRBJ2-7 and V is TRBV5-8; 10 bases are a match to TRBD1. The trim removed 4 bases at V and 3 bases at J, leaving 7 bases unmatched. The CDR3 totals 15 residues. Germline loops: CDR1 SGHTS, CDR2 YDEGEE. The CDR3: CASSPGTGVFYEQYF. CDR3 sequence (DNA): TGTGCCAGCAGCCCCGGGACAGGGGTCTTCTACGAGCAGTACTTC.

The V and J genes are TRBV6-5 and TRBJ1-2, with D possibly matching TRBD1 (6 bases). V dropped 0 bases and J dropped 8 bases, with 16 bases sitting between them. The CDR3 is 15 residues long. Germline loops: CDR1 MNHEY, CDR2 SVGAGI. CDR3 sequence reads: CASSYSRGAGWGYTF. The CDR3 region has the DNA TGTGCCAGCAGTTACTCACGGGGGGCGGGTTGGGGCTACACCTTC.

This chain uses TRBV10-3 with TRBJ1-3; TRBD1 aligns across 8 bases. This CDR3 comprises 16 residues. Losses at the gene ends were 5 bases for V and 0 bases for J; bases not matched to a gene: 6. The germline gives CDR1 ENHRY, CDR2 SYGVKD. For the CDR3, the DNA is TGTGCCATCAGTAGAGGACAGGGTCACTCTGGAAACACCATATATTTT. Its protein product is CAISRGQGHSGNTIYF.